This passage covers 2 T cell receptor beta chains from one sample sequenced in a study of blood T cell repertoires in COVID-19. Generated by immunoSEQ multiplex PCR, the TCRdb table keeps only in-frame clones and is missing some. Altogether about 300,000 clones are present, 88% being singletons, with the ten largest covering roughly 7%. Sequencing was performed on peripheral blood. These receptors came from a woman aged 25-40 years who had recovered from COVID-19.

This rearrangement joins TRBV5-1 to TRBJ1-4; D not resolved. Deletions cut 0 bases from V and 4 bases from J, with 7 bases between. This CDR3 region has 14 residues. Germline V gene sequence: CDR1 SGHRS, CDR2 YFSETQ. CDR3 loop: CASSLGQFNEKLFF. The CDR3 nucleotides are TGCGCCAGCAGCTTGGGGCAGTTTAATGAAAAACTGTTTTTT.

This clone showed up just once. The rearrangement uses TRBV2 and TRBJ1-6; 10 nucleotides line up with TRBD1. The CDR3 loop spans 15 amino acids. The germline V gene has CDR1 SNHLY and CDR2 FYNNEI. Trimming took 8 bases from V and 7 from J; bases not matched to a gene: 8. For the CDR3, the DNA is TGTGCCAGCTTTGCGGACAGGGGGTTCAATTCACCCCTCCACTTT. Translation: CASFADRGFNSPLHF.